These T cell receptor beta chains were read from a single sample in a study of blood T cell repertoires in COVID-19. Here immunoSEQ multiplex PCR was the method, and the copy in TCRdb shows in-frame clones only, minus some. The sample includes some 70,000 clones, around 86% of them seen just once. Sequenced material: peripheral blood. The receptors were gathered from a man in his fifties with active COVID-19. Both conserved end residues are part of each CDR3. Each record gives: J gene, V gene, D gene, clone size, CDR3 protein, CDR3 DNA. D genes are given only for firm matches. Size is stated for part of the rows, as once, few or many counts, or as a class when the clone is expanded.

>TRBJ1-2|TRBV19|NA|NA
CASSMGSGNNYGYTF
TGTGCCAGTAGTATGGGGAGCGGAAATAACTATGGCTACACCTTC
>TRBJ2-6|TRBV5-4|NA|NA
CASSLQGGANVLTF
TGTGCCAGCAGCCTCCAGGGTGGGGCCAACGTCCTGACTTTC
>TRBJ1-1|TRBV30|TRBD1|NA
CAWSVTRTGENTEAFF
TGTGCCTGGAGTGTAACCCGGACAGGTGAGAACACTGAAGCTTTCTTT
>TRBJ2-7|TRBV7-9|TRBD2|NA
CASSLTRGSSYEQYF
TGTGCCAGCAGCTTAACCCGCGGGAGCTCCTACGAGCAGTACTTC
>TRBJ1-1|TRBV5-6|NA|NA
CASSSETGYTEAFF
TGTGCCAGCAGCTCGGAGACAGGATACACTGAAGCTTTCTTT
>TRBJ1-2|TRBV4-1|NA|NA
CASSQTSGIGGYTF
TGCGCCAGCAGCCAAACCTCCGGGATCGGAGGCTACACCTTC
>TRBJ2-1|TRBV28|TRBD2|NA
CASSPHPGLAGVGAYNEQFF
TGTGCCAGCAGTCCGCATCCGGGACTAGCGGGAGTAGGCGCCTACAATGAGCAGTTCTTC
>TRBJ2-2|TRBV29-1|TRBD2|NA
CSARGGGNTGELFF
TGCAGCGCCCGCGGCGGGGGGAACACCGGGGAGCTGTTTTTT
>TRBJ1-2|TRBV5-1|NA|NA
CASSSDFPPRYGYTF
TGCGCCAGCAGCTCGGACTTCCCTCCTAGGTATGGCTACACCTTC
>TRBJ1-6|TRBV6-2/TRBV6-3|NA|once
CASSYTIGAGDNSPLHF
TGTGCCAGCAGTTACACCATCGGAGCAGGGGATAATTCACCCCTCCACTTT
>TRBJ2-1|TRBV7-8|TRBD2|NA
CASSLVAGGPHEQFF
TGTGCCAGCAGCTTAGTAGCGGGGGGGCCTCATGAGCAGTTCTTC
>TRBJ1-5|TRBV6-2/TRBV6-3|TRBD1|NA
CASSRRTGTGQPQHF
TGTGCCAGCAGCCGTCGGACAGGGACGGGCCAGCCCCAGCATTTT
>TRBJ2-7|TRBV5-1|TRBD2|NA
CASSSPPLAGDRNRYYEQYF
TGCGCCAGCAGCTCCCCCCCCCTAGCGGGAGATCGCAACAGGTACTACGAGCAGTACTTC
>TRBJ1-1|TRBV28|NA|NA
CASSLTAGASDTEAFF
TGTGCCAGCAGTTTGACGGCAGGGGCTTCGGACACTGAAGCTTTCTTT
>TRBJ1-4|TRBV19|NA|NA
CASRRDTEKLFF
TGTGCCAGTAGGAGGGACACTGAAAAACTGTTTTTT
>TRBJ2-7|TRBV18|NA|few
CASSPRTIEEQYF
TGTGCCAGCTCACCACGGACTATCGAAGAGCAGTACTTC
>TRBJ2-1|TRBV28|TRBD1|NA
CASSQQTGVNEQFF
TGTGCCAGCAGTCAGCAAACAGGGGTCAATGAGCAGTTCTTC
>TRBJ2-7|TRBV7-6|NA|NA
CASSLAGGPGDEQYF
TGTGCCAGCAGCTTAGCGGGGGGTCCGGGGGACGAGCAGTACTTC
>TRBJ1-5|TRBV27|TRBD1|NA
CASSLIGGRQPQHF
TGTGCCAGCAGTTTAATAGGGGGCAGACAGCCCCAGCATTTT
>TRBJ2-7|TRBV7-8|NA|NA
CASSLGSWQIDEQYF
TGTGCCAGCAGCTTAGGGAGCTGGCAGATCGACGAGCAGTACTTC
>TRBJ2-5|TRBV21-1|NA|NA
CASTATEAWGETQYF
TGTGCCAGCACCGCGACAGAGGCGTGGGGAGAGACCCAGTACTTC
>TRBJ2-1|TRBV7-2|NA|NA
CASYWASPGGHNEQFF
TGTGCCAGCTACTGGGCATCGCCCGGAGGGCACAATGAGCAGTTCTTC
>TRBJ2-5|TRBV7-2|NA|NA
CASSRRGGETQYF
TGTGCCAGCAGCCGGCGGGGTGGAGAGACCCAGTACTTC
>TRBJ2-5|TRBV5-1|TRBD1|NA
CASSLPTGAPETQYF
TGCGCCAGCAGCCTACCGACAGGGGCACCCGAGACCCAGTACTTC
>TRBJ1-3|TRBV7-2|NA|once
CASSDRQDPRSGNTIYF
TGTGCCAGCAGCGACCGACAGGACCCCCGCTCTGGAAACACCATATATTTT
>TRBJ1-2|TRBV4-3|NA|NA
CASSQDSGTLGGGYTF
TGCGCCAGCAGCCAAGATTCGGGGACCCTCGGAGGGGGCTACACCTTC
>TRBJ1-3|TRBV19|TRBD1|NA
CASTALDRGGNTIYF
TGTGCCAGTACCGCTTTGGACAGGGGAGGTAACACCATATATTTT
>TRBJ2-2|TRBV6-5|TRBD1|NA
CASNFDRAPTGELFF
TGTGCCAGCAATTTTGACAGGGCTCCCACCGGGGAGCTGTTTTTT
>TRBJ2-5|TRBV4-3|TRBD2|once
CASSQDWTSQETQYF
TGCGCCAGCAGCCAAGATTGGACTAGCCAAGAGACCCAGTACTTC
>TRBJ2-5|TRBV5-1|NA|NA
CASSPTPMGAQETQYF
TGCGCCAGCAGCCCGACACCGATGGGAGCCCAAGAGACCCAGTACTTC
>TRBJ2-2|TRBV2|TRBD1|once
CASRVGTGGTGELFF
TGTGCCAGCAGAGTCGGGACAGGGGGAACCGGGGAGCTGTTTTTT
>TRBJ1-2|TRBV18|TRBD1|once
CASSPLDRGNYGYTF
TGTGCCAGCTCACCCTTAGACAGGGGGAACTATGGCTACACCTTC
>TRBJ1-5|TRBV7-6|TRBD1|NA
CASSLGVGGQGYQPQHF
TGTGCCAGCAGCTTAGGGGTTGGAGGACAGGGGTATCAGCCCCAGCATTTT
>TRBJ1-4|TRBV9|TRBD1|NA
CASSSSGDREDEKLFF
TGTGCCAGCAGCTCATCAGGGGACAGGGAAGATGAAAAACTGTTTTTT
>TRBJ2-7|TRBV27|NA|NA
CASSQDRDLYEQYF
TGTGCCAGCAGTCAGGACAGAGATCTCTACGAGCAGTACTTC
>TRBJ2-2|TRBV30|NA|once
CAWSLLGGKTGELFF
TGTGCCTGGAGTCTTCTGGGGGGAAAAACCGGGGAGCTGTTTTTT
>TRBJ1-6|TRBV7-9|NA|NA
CASSSSSNRNSPLHF
TGTGCCAGCAGCTCGAGTTCTAATCGCAATTCACCCCTCCACTTT
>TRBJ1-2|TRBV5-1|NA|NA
CASSLTAIYGYTF
TGCGCCAGCAGCTTGACAGCCATCTATGGCTACACCTTC
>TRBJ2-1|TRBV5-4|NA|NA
CASSLAASQGPYNEQFF
TGTGCCAGCAGCTTGGCCGCTTCACAGGGCCCCTACAATGAGCAGTTCTTC
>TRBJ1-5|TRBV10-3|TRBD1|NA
CAISAQGAGSNQPQHF
TGTGCCATCAGTGCACAGGGGGCTGGGAGCAATCAGCCCCAGCATTTT
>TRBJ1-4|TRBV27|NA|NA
CASSFTVYEKLFF
TGTGCCAGCAGTTTTACAGTCTATGAAAAACTGTTTTTT
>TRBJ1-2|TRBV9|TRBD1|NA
CASGLRDSANYGYTF
TGTGCCAGTGGGCTTAGGGACAGCGCTAACTATGGCTACACCTTC
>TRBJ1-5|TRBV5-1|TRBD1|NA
CASSQTGSPLSGEPQHF
TGCGCCAGCAGCCAGACAGGGTCCCCTTTAAGTGGGGAGCCCCAGCATTTT
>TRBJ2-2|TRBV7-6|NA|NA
CASSLDRGRGTGELFF
TGTGCCAGCAGCTTGGATAGGGGACGGGGGACCGGGGAGCTGTTTTTT